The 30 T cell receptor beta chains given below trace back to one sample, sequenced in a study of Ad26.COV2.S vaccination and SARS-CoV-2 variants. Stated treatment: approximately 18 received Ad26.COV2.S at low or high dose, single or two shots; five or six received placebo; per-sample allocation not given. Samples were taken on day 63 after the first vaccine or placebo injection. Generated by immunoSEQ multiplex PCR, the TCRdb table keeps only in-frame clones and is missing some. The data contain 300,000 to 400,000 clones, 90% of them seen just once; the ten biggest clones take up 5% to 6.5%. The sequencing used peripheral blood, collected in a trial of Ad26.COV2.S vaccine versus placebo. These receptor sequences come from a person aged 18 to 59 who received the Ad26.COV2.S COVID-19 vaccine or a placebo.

The CDR3 region is CASSYSIQSLNTEAFF. CDR3 DNA: TGTGCCAGCAGTTACTCGATACAATCGTTAAACACTGAAGCTTTCTTT. The gene calls are TRBV6-5 and TRBJ1-1, with no clear D. Germline CDR1 reads MNHEY; CDR2 reads SVGAGI. Trimming took 0 bases from V and 2 from J, leaving 13 bases between them. The CDR3 has 16 amino acids.

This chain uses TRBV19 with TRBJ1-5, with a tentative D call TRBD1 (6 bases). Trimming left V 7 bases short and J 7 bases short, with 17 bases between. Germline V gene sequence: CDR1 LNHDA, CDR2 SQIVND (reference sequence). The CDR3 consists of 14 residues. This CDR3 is CASTPQEGGQPQHF. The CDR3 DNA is TGTGCCAGTACCCCCCAGGAGGGGGGACAGCCCCAGCATTTT.

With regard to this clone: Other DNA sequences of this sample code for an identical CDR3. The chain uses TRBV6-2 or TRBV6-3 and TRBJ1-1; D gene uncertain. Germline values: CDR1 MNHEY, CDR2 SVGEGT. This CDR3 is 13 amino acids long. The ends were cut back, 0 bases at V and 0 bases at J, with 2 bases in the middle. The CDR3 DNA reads TGTGCCAGCAGTTACTCGCTGAACACTGAAGCTTTCTTT. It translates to CASSYSLNTEAFF.

CDR3 sequence: CASSLRQGSSGNTIYF. The CDR3 nucleotides are TGTGCCAGCAGCTTGCGACAGGGATCCTCTGGAAACACCATATATTTT. The rearrangement links TRBV5-4 to TRBJ1-3; 7 nucleotides align to TRBD1. The ends lost 1 base at V and 0 bases at J; junction bases unmatched: 4. This CDR3 is built from 16 residues. Germline CDR1 SGHNT, CDR2 YYREEE (reference sequence). Using reference TRBV5-4 and TRBJ1-3 for the parts outside the CDR3, the full variable domain is ETGVTQSPTHLIKTRGQQVTLRCSSQSGHNTVSWYQQALGQGPQFIFQYYREEENGRGNFPPRFSGLQFPNYSSELNVNALELDDSALYLCASSLRQGSSGNTIYFGEGSWLTVV.

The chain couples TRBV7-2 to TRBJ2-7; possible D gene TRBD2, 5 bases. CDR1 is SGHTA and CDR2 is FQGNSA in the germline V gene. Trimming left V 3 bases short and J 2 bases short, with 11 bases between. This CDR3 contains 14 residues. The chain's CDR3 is CASSLALRAYEQYV. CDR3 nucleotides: TGTGCCAGCAGCTTGGCCTTGAGGGCCTACGAGCAGTACGTC.

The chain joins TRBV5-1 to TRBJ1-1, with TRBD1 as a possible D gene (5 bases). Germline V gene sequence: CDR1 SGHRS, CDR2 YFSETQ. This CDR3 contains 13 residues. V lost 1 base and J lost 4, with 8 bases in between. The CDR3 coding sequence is TGCGCCAGCAGCTTGTCCGGGGGCACTGAAGCTTTCTTT. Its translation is CASSLSGGTEAFF.

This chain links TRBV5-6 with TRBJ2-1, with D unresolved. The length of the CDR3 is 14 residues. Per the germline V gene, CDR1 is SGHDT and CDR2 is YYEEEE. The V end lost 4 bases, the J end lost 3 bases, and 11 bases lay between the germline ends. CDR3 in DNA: TGTGCCAGCAGCCCACCGGCCCTCTACAATGAGCAGTTCTTC. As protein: CASSPPALYNEQFF. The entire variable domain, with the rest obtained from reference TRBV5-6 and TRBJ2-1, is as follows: DAGVTQSPTHLIKTRGQQVTLRCSPKSGHDTVSWYQQALGQGPQFIFQYYEEEERQRGNFPDRFSGHQFPNYSSELNVNALLLGDSALYLCASSPPALYNEQFFGPGTRLTVL.

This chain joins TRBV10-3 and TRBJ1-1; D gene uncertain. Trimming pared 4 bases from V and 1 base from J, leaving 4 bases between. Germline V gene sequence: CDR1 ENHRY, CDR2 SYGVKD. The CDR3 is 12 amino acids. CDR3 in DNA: TGTGCCATCAGTGGGGGGAACACTGAAGCTTTCTTT. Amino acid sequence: CAISGGNTEAFF.

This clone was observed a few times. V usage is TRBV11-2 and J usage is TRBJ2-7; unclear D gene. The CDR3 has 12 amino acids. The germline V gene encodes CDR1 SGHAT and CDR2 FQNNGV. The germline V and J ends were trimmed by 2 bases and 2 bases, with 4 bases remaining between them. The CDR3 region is CASSLLPYEQYV. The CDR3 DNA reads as TGTGCCAGCAGCTTACTTCCCTACGAGCAGTACGTC.

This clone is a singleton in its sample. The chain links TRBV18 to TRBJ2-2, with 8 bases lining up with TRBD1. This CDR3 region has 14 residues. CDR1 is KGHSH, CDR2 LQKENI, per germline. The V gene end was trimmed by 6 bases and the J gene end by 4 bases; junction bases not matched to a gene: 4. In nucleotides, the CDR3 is TGTGCCAGCTCCGGACAGGGATTCACCGGGGAGCTGTTTTTT. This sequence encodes CASSGQGFTGELFF.

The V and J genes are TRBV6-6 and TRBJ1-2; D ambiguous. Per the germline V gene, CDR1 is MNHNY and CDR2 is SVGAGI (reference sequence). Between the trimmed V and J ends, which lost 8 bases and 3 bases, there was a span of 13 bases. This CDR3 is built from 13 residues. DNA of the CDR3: TGTGCCAGCGCCAAAGAAGGGTACTATGGCTACACCTTC. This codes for CASAKEGYYGYTF.

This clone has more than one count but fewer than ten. The CDR3 DNA sequence: TGTGCCAGCAGCCCCCGACTAGCGGGAGGGGATACGCAGTATTTT. Protein: CASSPRLAGGDTQYF. The chain joins TRBV6-2 or TRBV6-3 to TRBJ2-3; TRBD2 matches at 14 bases. V shed 6 bases, J shed 6 bases, and the junction held 5 bases outside the gene matches. The CDR3 loop spans 15 amino acids. The V gene's germline CDR1 is MNHEY and CDR2 SVGEGT.

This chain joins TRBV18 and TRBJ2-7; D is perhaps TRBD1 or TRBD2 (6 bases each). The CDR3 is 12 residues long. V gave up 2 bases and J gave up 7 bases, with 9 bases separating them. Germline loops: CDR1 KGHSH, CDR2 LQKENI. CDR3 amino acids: CASSPTGAEQYV. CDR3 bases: TGTGCCAGCTCACCAACGGGGGCTGAGCAGTACGTC.

The DNA of the CDR3 is TGTGCCAGCAGCTCCCCCGGGACAGGGAGCTCCTATAATTCACCCCTCCACTTT. Its protein is CASSSPGTGSSYNSPLHF. This chain joins TRBV7-2 and TRBJ1-6, with 9 nucleotides matching TRBD1. The CDR3 is made up of 18 amino acids. CDR1 and CDR2 from the germline V gene are SGHTA and FQGNSA. J lost 0 bases, V lost 4 bases, and 7 bases had no gene match.

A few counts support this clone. The CDR3 loop reads CASSSGTSNSPLHF. The CDR3 DNA sequence: TGTGCCAGCAGCTCCGGGACAAGTAATTCACCCCTCCACTTT. This chain joins TRBV7-9 and TRBJ1-6, with D possibly being TRBD1 (6 bases). V was shortened by 4 bases and J by 6 bases, with 10 bases between the two germline ends. Germline CDR1 and CDR2: SEHNR and FQNEAQ (reference sequence). This CDR3 spans 14 amino acids. Using reference TRBV7-9 and TRBJ1-6 for the parts outside the CDR3, the full variable domain is DTGVSQNPRHKITKRGQNVTFRCDPISEHNRLYWYRQTLGQGPEFLTYFQNEAQLEKSRLLSDRFSAERPKGSFSTLEIQRTEQGDSAMYLCASSSGTSNSPLHFGNGTRLTVT.

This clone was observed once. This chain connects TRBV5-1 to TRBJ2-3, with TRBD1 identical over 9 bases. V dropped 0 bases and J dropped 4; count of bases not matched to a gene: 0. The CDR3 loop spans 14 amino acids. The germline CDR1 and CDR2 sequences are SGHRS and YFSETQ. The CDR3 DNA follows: TGCGCCAGCAGCTTGGGGGACAGGGCAGATACGCAGTATTTT. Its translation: CASSLGDRADTQYF.

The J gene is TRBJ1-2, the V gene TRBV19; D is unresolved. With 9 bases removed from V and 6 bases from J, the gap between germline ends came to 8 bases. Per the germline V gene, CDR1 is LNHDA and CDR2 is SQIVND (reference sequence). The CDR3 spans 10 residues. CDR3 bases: TGTGCCAGCGGGTTGGATGGCTACACCTTC. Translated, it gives CASGLDGYTF.

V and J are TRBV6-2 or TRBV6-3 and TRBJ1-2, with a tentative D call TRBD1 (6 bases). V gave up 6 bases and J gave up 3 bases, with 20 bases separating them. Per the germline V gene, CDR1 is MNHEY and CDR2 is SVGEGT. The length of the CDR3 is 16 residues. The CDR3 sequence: CASSRRSTGNYYGYTF. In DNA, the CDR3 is TGTGCCAGCAGCCGCCGATCCACAGGGAACTACTATGGCTACACCTTC.

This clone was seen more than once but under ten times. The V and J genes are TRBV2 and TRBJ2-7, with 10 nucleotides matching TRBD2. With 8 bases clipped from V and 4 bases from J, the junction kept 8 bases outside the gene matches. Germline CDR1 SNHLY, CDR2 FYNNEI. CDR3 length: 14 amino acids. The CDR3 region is CASRRPSGSYEQYV. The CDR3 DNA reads TGTGCCAGCCGCAGGCCTAGCGGGAGTTACGAGCAGTACGTC.

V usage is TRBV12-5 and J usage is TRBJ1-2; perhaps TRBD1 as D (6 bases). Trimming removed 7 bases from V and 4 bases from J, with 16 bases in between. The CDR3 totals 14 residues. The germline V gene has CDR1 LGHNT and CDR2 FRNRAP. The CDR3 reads CASVGGGSTYGYTF. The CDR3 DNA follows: TGTGCTAGTGTTGGGGGGGGCTCAACCTATGGCTACACCTTC.

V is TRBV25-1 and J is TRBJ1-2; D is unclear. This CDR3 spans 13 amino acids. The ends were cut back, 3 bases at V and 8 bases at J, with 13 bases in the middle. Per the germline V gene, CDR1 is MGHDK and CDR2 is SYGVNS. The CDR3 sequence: CASSDPNRSGYTF. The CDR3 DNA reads TGTGCCAGCAGTGACCCGAACAGATCGGGCTACACCTTC.

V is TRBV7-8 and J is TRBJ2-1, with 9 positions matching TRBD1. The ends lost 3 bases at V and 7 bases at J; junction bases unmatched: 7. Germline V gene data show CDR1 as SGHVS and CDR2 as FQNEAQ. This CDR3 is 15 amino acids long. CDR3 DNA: TGTGCCAGCAGCTTTACCGGGACAGGGAAAAATGAGCAGTTCTTC. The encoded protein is CASSFTGTGKNEQFF.

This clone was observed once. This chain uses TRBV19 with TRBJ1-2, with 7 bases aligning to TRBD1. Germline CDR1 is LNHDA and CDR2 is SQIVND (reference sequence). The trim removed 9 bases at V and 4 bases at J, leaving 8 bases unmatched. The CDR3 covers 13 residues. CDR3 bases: TGTGCCAGCGGGCCGACAGGGACCTATGGCTACACCTTC. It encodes CASGPTGTYGYTF.

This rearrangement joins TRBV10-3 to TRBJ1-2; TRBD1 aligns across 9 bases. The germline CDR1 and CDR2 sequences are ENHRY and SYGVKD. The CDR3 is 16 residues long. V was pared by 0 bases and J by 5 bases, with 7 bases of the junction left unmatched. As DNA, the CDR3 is TGTGCCATCAGTGAGTCCCCGGGACAGGGACCTTATGGCTACACCTTC. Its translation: CAISESPGQGPYGYTF.

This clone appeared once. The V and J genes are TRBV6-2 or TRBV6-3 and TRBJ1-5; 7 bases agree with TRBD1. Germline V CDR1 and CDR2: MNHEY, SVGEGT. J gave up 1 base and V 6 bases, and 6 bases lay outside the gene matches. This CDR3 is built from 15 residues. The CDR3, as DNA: TGTGCCAGCAGCCGACAGGGACAGAGCAATCAGCCCCAGCATTTT. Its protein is CASSRQGQSNQPQHF.

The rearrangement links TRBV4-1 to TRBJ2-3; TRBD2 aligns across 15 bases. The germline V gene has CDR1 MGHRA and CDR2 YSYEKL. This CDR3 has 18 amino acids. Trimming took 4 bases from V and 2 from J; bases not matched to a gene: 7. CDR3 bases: TGCGCCAGCAGCCCGCGGACTAGCGGGGGGGCCCCCACAGATACGCAGTATTTT. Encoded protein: CASSPRTSGGAPTDTQYF.

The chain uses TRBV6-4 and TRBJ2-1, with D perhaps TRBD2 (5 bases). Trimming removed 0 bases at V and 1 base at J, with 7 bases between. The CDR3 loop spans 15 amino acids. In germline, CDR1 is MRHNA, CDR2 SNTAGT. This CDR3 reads CASSDSRGSYNEQFF. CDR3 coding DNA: TGTGCCAGCAGTGACTCTCGGGGTTCCTACAATGAGCAGTTCTTC.

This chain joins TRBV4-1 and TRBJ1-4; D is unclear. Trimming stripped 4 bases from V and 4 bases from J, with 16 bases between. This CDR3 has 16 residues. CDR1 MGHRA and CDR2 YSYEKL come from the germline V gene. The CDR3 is CASSPRLGWDNEKLFF. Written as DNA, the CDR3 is TGCGCCAGCAGCCCGCGTCTGGGGTGGGATAATGAAAAACTGTTTTTT.

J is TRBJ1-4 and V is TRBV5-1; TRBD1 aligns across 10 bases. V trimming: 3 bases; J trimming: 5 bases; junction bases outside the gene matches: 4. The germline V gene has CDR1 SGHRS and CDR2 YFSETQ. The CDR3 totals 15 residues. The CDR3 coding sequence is TGCGCCAGCAGCTCCCGACAGGGGGCAAATGAAAAACTGTTTTTT. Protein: CASSSRQGANEKLFF.

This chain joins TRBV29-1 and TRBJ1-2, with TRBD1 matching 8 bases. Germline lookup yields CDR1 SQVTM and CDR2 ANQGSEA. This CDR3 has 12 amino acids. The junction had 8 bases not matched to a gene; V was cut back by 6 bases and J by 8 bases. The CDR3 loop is CSVTDRANGYTF. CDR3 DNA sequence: TGCAGCGTGACGGACAGGGCCAACGGCTACACCTTC.